The sequence of this T cell receptor beta chain was determined in a study of technical replicates of blood from four donors. The germline V gene encodes CDR1 SNHLY and CDR2 FYNNEI. This CDR3 region has 16 residues. V shed 4 bases and J 6 bases; nucleotides not matched to a gene: 12. Repertoires were generated with immunoSEQ multiplex PCR, while TCRdb's copy carries only in-frame clones and drops some. The sample carries 60,000 to 80,000 clones, approximately 90% recorded once. This chain uses TRBV2 with TRBJ2-7; 10 bases fit TRBD2. This clonotype was obtained from a human donor in good health. Some clones in this sample may be carry-over from other donors' samples. Sequencing input: PBMCs. In DNA, the CDR3 is TGTGCCAGCAGTGTTGATAAAGGCGGGACTAGCGTCGAGCAGTACTTC. It specifies CASSVDKGGTSVEQYF.